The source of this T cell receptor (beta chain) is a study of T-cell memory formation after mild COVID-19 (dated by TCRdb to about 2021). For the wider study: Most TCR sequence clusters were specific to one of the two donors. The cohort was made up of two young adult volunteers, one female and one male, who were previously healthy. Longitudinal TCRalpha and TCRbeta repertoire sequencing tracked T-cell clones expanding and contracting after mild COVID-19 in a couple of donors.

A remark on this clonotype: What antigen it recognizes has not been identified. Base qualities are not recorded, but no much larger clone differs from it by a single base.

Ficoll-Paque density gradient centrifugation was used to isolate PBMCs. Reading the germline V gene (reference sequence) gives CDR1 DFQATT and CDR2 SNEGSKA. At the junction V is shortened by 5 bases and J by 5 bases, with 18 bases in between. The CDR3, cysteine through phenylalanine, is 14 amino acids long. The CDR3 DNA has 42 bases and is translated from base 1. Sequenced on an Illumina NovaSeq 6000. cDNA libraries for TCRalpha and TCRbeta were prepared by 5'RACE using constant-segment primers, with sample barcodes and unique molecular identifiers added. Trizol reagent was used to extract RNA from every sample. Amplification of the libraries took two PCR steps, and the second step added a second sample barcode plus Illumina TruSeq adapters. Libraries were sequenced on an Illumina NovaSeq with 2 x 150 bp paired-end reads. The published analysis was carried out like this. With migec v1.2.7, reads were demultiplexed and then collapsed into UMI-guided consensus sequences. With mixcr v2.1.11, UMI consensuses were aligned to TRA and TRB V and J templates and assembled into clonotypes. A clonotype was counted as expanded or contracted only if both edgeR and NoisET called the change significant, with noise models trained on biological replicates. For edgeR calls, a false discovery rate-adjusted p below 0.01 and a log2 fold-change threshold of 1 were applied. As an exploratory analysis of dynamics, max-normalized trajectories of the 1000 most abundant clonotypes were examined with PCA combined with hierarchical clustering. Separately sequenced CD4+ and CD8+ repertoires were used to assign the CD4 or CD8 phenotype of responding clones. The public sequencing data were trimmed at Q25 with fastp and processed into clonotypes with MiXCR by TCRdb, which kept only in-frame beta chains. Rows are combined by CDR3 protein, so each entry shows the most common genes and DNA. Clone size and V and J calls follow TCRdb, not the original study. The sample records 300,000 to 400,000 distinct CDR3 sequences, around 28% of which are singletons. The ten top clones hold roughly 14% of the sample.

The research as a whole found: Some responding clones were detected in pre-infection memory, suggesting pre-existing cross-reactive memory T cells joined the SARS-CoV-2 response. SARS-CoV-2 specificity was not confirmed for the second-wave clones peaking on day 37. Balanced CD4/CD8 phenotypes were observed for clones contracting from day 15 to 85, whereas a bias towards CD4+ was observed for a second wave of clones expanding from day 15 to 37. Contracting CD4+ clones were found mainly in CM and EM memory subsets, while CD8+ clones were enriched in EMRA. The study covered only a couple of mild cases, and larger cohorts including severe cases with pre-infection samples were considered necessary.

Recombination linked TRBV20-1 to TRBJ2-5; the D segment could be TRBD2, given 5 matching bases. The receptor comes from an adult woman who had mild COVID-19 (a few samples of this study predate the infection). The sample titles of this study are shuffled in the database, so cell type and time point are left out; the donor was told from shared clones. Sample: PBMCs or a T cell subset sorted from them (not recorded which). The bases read TGCAGTGCTCCCGACCGTTTTCCGGGGGAGACCCAGTACTTC. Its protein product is CSAPDRFPGETQYF.